The 8 T cell receptor beta chains presented below share a single source sample, sequenced in a study of shared T cell receptors in the human thymus. Sequenced by immunoSEQ multiplex PCR; TCRdb stores in-frame clones only, minus some. The sample lists approximately 760,000 clones, approximately 85% occurring once. This same sample was also part of a study on human thymus T cells.

Sequencing was done on a sample of thymocytes. Every receptor here comes from a girl under two years old with a congenital heart defect.

CDR3 sequence (DNA): TGTGCCAGCAGTGAACTGTCTCCCCGGGACAGCCTTTATTCACCCCTCCACTTT. Residues: CASSELSPRDSLYSPLHF. V and J are TRBV6-1 and TRBJ1-6; TRBD1 agrees at 7 bases. Germline trimming cut 2 bases from V and 8 bases from J; bases unmatched to any gene: 15. Germline CDR1 is MNHNS and CDR2 is SASEGT. The CDR3 is 18 amino acids.

V and J are TRBV5-5 and TRBJ2-6; no definite D call. Germline-derived CDR1 and CDR2 are SGHKS and YYEKEE (reference sequence). V lost 1 base to trimming and J lost 1 base, with 15 bases between them. The CDR3 has 18 residues. CDR3 amino acids: CASSLLKGERSGANVLTF. The DNA of the CDR3 is TGTGCCAGCAGCTTGTTGAAAGGAGAAAGGTCTGGGGCCAACGTCCTGACTTTC.

V and J are TRBV19 and TRBJ1-1, with 7 bases aligning to TRBD1. Trimming cost V 3 bases and J 2 bases; bases outside gene matches: 12. CDR3 size: 17 residues. Germline V lookup: CDR1 LNHDA, CDR2 SQIVND (reference sequence). The CDR3 DNA follows: TGTGCCAGTAGTATGCCCCACCCAGGGGGTCGTAACACTGAAGCTTTCTTT. The encoded protein is CASSMPHPGGRNTEAFF.

V gene TRBV9 combines with J gene TRBJ2-3; tentatively, D is TRBD2 (5 bases). V shed 4 bases and J shed 0 bases, with 6 bases lying between them. Germline CDR1 SGDLS, CDR2 YYNGEE. The CDR3 extends over 13 amino acids. CDR3 amino acids: CASSPSSTDTQYF. DNA for the CDR3: TGTGCCAGCAGCCCTAGCAGCACAGATACGCAGTATTTT.

The chain has TRBV4-1 and TRBJ2-1, with TRBD2 identical over 9 bases. After removal of 1 base from V and 0 bases from J, the junction contained 19 bases not matched to a gene. From germline, CDR1 is MGHRA and CDR2 YSYEKL. This CDR3 spans 22 amino acids. The CDR3 DNA reads TGCGCCAGCAGCCAAGTCCCCTTCATCCTAGCGGGAACACTCAGCTCCTACAATGAGCAGTTCTTC. This gives the protein CASSQVPFILAGTLSSYNEQFF.

This chain links TRBV27 with TRBJ2-3; TRBD2 aligns across 14 bases. This CDR3 is 20 amino acids long. Germline loops: CDR1 MNHEY, CDR2 SMNVEV (reference sequence). V gave up 6 bases and J gave up 6 bases; unmatched junction bases: 20. The CDR3 is CASSEKTSGGAPSIGDTQYF. The CDR3 coding sequence is TGTGCCAGCAGCGAAAAGACTAGCGGGGGGGCCCCGTCTATAGGCGATACGCAGTATTTT.

The J gene is TRBJ2-2, the V gene TRBV7-2; 9 bases match TRBD2. Germline CDR1 SGHTA, CDR2 FQGNSA. V shed 2 bases and J 1 base; nucleotides not matched to a gene: 11. The CDR3 runs 19 residues. CDR3: CASSLNPVLAGVNTGELFF. The CDR3 DNA reads as TGTGCCAGCAGCTTAAACCCCGTTTTAGCGGGGGTGAACACCGGGGAGCTGTTTTTT.

V gene TRBV18 combines with J gene TRBJ1-1; D is unresolved. The CDR3 loop spans 14 amino acids. V was shortened by 3 bases and J by 3 bases, with 11 bases between the two germline ends. From germline, CDR1 is KGHSH and CDR2 LQKENI. CDR3 residues: CASSPGVQHTEAFF. The CDR3 nucleotides are TGTGCCAGCTCACCGGGAGTGCAGCACACTGAAGCTTTCTTT.